The next 28 T cell receptor beta chains were all read from a single sample in a study of Ad26.COV2.S vaccination and SARS-CoV-2 variants (dated by TCRdb to the early 2020s). This specimen's treatment or condition label, interpreted: some 20 received Ad26.COV2.S at low or high dose, single or two shots; 5 received placebo; per-sample allocation not given. Repertoires of vaccine and placebo recipients were sequenced from samples collected on day 63 after the first injection. Receptors were amplified or captured by the immunoSEQ multiplex PCR assay. TCRdb's version of the immuneACCESS table is confined to in-frame rearrangements and falls short of the full clone set. An unresolved V gene accounts for under half of the shortfall where checked; the remainder is of unknown origin. This sample is represented by around 300,000 clones; around 89% of them were singletons. Clones ranked in the top ten supply about 5% of the sample.

The sequencing here drew on peripheral blood, taken in a trial of Ad26.COV2.S vaccine versus placebo. Receptor source: a person between 18 and 60 years old who received the Ad26.COV2.S COVID-19 vaccine or a placebo.

V usage is TRBV4-3 and J usage is TRBJ1-1; 9 bases are shared with TRBD1. V was pared by 5 bases and J by 7 bases, with 8 bases of the junction left unmatched. Germline CDR1 LGHNA, CDR2 YSLEER. The CDR3 runs to 14 residues. The CDR3 here is CASSISQGAGEAFF. Written as DNA, the CDR3 is TGCGCCAGCAGCATCTCACAGGGGGCAGGTGAAGCTTTCTTT.

This rearrangement joins TRBV5-1 to TRBJ2-1; 14 nucleotides agree with TRBD2. Germline V gives CDR1 SGHRS, CDR2 YFSETQ. With V trimmed by 0 bases and J by 10 bases, 6 bases remained unmatched. The CDR3 consists of 16 residues. CDR3 nucleotide sequence: TGCGCCAGCAGCTTGGGGGGACTAGCGGGAGTGGAGGAGCAGTTCTTC. The encoded protein is CASSLGGLAGVEEQFF.

The chain carries TRBV6-5 and TRBJ2-2, with D perhaps being TRBD1 or TRBD2 (6 bases each). The germline V gene has CDR1 MNHEY and CDR2 SVGAGI. The CDR3 length is 14 residues. V lost 9 bases and J lost 2, with 13 bases in between. The CDR3 loop is CASNRGPNTGELFF. The CDR3 coding sequence is TGTGCCAGTAACCGGGGGCCAAACACCGGGGAGCTGTTTTTT.

The rearrangement uses TRBV19 and TRBJ2-1; D perhaps matches TRBD2 (5 bases). Trimming cost V 6 bases and J 3 bases, with 9 bases left between them. This CDR3 comprises 13 residues. Per the germline V gene, CDR1 is LNHDA and CDR2 is SQIVND (reference sequence). The CDR3 region is CASRSGYYNEQFF. The CDR3 DNA reads TGTGCCAGTAGAAGCGGTTACTACAATGAGCAGTTCTTC.

The genes are TRBV7-2 and TRBJ2-1; the D is unclear. The CDR3 is made up of 11 amino acids. V was cut by 2 bases and J by 10 bases, with 6 bases left in between. Germline V gene data show CDR1 as SGHTA and CDR2 as FQGNSA. Here the CDR3 DNA reads TGTGCCAGCAGCTTACGCAGGGAGCAGTTCTTC. Amino acids: CASSLRREQFF.

A single count supports this clone. V gene TRBV19 combines with J gene TRBJ2-7, with D unresolved. Trimming cost V 4 bases and J 5 bases, with 12 bases left between them. The CDR3 runs to 13 residues. The germline V gene encodes CDR1 LNHDA and CDR2 SQIVND (reference sequence). The CDR3 loop is CASSSRMSDEQYF. In DNA form, the CDR3 reads TGTGCCAGTAGTAGCCGGATGAGCGACGAGCAGTACTTC.

This chain links TRBV15 with TRBJ1-5; 7 positions agree with TRBD1. The CDR3 contains 16 residues. Per germline, CDR1 LNHNV and CDR2 YYDKDF (reference sequence). V shed 1 base and J 6 bases; nucleotides not matched to a gene: 9. CDR3 bases: TGTGCCACCAGCAGAGCGTGGACAGGCGATTCTCAGCCCCAGCATTTT. Encoded protein: CATSRAWTGDSQPQHF. The variable domain in full, completed from reference TRBV15 and TRBJ1-5, reads DAMVIQNPRYQVTQFGKPVTLSCSQTLNHNVMYWYQQKSSQAPKLLFHYYDKDFNNEADTPDNFQSRRPNTSFCFLDIRSPGLGDTAMYLCATSRAWTGDSQPQHFGDGTRLSIL.

The V and J genes are TRBV24-1 and TRBJ2-1, with TRBD1 identical over 9 bases. With 4 bases clipped from V and 6 bases from J, the junction kept 6 bases outside the gene matches. Germline V gene lookup returns CDR1 KGHDR and CDR2 SFDVKD. The CDR3 is 15 residues long. The CDR3 protein is CATSETGTGSNEQFF. The CDR3, as DNA: TGTGCCACCAGTGAAACCGGGACAGGGTCCAATGAGCAGTTCTTC.

The chain joins TRBV10-3 to TRBJ1-1, with a possible D match to TRBD1 (6 bases). The CDR3 has 14 amino acids. Germline assignment: CDR1 ENHRY and CDR2 SYGVKD. V lost 6 bases to trimming and J lost 1 base, with 12 bases between them. The CDR3 is CAIRPTGENTEAFF. The CDR3 DNA reads as TGTGCCATCAGGCCGACAGGTGAGAACACTGAAGCTTTCTTT.

The V gene is TRBV6-5, the J gene TRBJ2-1; no definite D call. Germline CDR1 and CDR2: MNHEY and SVGAGI. Trimming took off 6 bases at V and 4 bases at J, with 10 bases between the two ends. The CDR3 is made up of 13 amino acids. The CDR3 reads CASSKTRYNEQFF. In DNA, the CDR3 is TGTGCCAGCAGCAAGACAAGATACAATGAGCAGTTCTTC.

The V gene is TRBV10-1, the J gene TRBJ1-2; D gene unclear. Trimming shortened V by 0 bases and J by 6 bases, and 14 bases separated the two germline ends. In germline, CDR1 is WNHNN, CDR2 SYGVQD (reference sequence). The CDR3 is 15 residues long. The CDR3 sequence: CASSESRRAGHGYTF. CDR3 nucleotide sequence: TGCGCCAGCAGTGAGTCGCGAAGGGCTGGGCATGGCTACACCTTC.

V gene TRBV4-1 combines with J gene TRBJ2-5; 9 bases map to TRBD2. Germline trimming cut 4 bases from V and 1 base from J; bases unmatched to any gene: 10. The CDR3 loop spans 17 amino acids. Germline loops: CDR1 MGHRA, CDR2 YSYEKL. CDR3 amino acids: CASSRVVAGARQETQYF. Written as DNA, the CDR3 is TGCGCCAGCAGCCGAGTAGTAGCGGGGGCACGCCAAGAGACCCAGTACTTC.

This chain joins TRBV5-1 and TRBJ2-7; D uncertain. This CDR3 comprises 16 residues. CDR1 SGHRS and CDR2 YFSETQ come from the germline V gene. Trimming shortened V by 0 bases and J by 2 bases, and 15 bases separated the two germline ends. The CDR3 DNA is TGCGCCAGCAGCTTGGACCGGGCCCTCTCAACCTACGAGCAGTACTTC. It encodes CASSLDRALSTYEQYF.

This chain links TRBV6-1 with TRBJ2-5; 12 nucleotides agree with TRBD2. The CDR3 is made up of 17 amino acids. V shed 3 bases, J shed 5 bases, and the junction held 10 bases outside the gene matches. Germline-derived CDR1 and CDR2 are MNHNS and SASEGT. The CDR3 coding sequence is TGTGCCAGCAGTGATCGTCCTAGCGGGAGGGCCCGGGAGACCCAGTACTTC. It translates to CASSDRPSGRARETQYF.

The chain combines TRBV5-1 with TRBJ2-2, with 10 bases aligning to TRBD1. The CDR3 runs 16 residues. Germline V CDR1 and CDR2: SGHRS, YFSETQ. J lost 6 bases, V lost 2 bases, and 7 bases had no gene match. The CDR3 spells CASSFGDRGSPGELFF. The CDR3 nucleotides are TGCGCCAGCAGCTTCGGGGACAGGGGTTCTCCCGGGGAGCTGTTTTTT.

This clone was detected a few times. This CDR3 is also generated by other DNA sequences in the sample. The chain carries TRBV3-1 (or the pseudogene TRBV3-2) and TRBJ2-7, with D perhaps TRBD2 (6 bases). CDR3 length: 13 amino acids. The germline V gene encodes CDR1 LGHDT and CDR2 YNNKEL (reference sequence). Trimming took off 4 bases at V and 3 bases at J, with 10 bases between the two ends. This CDR3 is CASSLLGGYEQYF. In nucleotides, the CDR3 is TGTGCCAGCAGCCTCTTGGGGGGCTACGAGCAGTACTTC.

The chain couples TRBV28 to TRBJ2-2; D is uncertain. CDR3 size: 14 residues. V was clipped by 3 bases and J by 7 bases, with 12 bases between them. Germline V CDR1 and CDR2: MDHEN, SYDVKM. The CDR3 nucleotides read TGTGCCAGCAGTTTGTCGCTGACGAGCGGGGAGCTGTTTTTT. It translates to CASSLSLTSGELFF. Looking up the rest from reference TRBV28 and TRBJ2-2 gives the full variable domain: DVKVTQSSRYLVKRTGEKVFLECVQDMDHENMFWYRQDPGLGLRLIYFSYDVKMKEKGDIPEGYSVSREKKERFSLILESASTNQTSMYLCASSLSLTSGELFFGEGSRLTVL.

Here the CDR3 DNA reads TGTGCCAGCAGCCAAGAAGAAGCGTCTCGGGAGCTGTTTTTT. Translated: CASSQEEASRELFF. The rearrangement uses TRBV3-1 (or the pseudogene TRBV3-2) and TRBJ2-2, with D uncertain. This CDR3 is built from 14 residues. V was shortened by 0 bases and J by 9 bases, with 11 bases between the two germline ends. Germline V CDR1 and CDR2: LGHDT, YNNKEL (reference sequence).

The V and J genes are TRBV2 and TRBJ1-1; no clear D gene. The CDR3 has 14 residues. Germline V gene sequence: CDR1 SNHLY, CDR2 FYNNEI. The V end was cut by 4 bases, the J end by 2 bases, with 11 bases between. The CDR3, as DNA: TGTGCCAGCAGTGGACAAAGGGATAACACTGAAGCTTTCTTT. Protein: CASSGQRDNTEAFF.

J is TRBJ1-1 and V is TRBV11-2, with D uncertain. V dropped 2 bases and J dropped 1 base, with 8 bases sitting between them. The CDR3 runs 14 residues. CDR1 is SGHAT, CDR2 FQNNGV, per germline. The CDR3 nucleotides read TGTGCCAGCAGCTTATTTGCGGGGAACACTGAAGCTTTCTTT. Translation gives CASSLFAGNTEAFF.

This clone has just one count. The chain is built from TRBV9 and TRBJ2-7, with TRBD1 matching 8 bases. J was trimmed by 4 bases and V by 0 bases; bases with no gene match: 6. This CDR3 contains 15 residues. In germline, CDR1 is SGDLS, CDR2 YYNGEE. CDR3: CASSVDDRGSYEQYF. Here the CDR3 DNA reads TGTGCCAGCAGCGTAGACGACAGGGGATCATACGAGCAGTACTTC. Full variable domain (rest looked up from reference TRBV9 and TRBJ2-7): DSGVTQTPKHLITATGQRVTLRCSPRSGDLSVYWYQQSLDQGLQFLIQYYNGEERAKGNILERFSAQQFPDLHSELNLSSLELGDSALYFCASSVDDRGSYEQYFGPGTRLTVT.

This clone was seen a single time. This chain connects TRBV19 to TRBJ2-6; TRBD1 is a possible D gene (6 bases). The length of the CDR3 is 14 residues. Trimming stripped 7 bases from V and 0 bases from J, with 7 bases between. CDR1 and CDR2 (germline): LNHDA, SQIVND (reference sequence). The DNA for the CDR3 is TGTGCCAGTAAGGACAGCTCTGGGGCCAACGTCCTGACTTTC. Translation: CASKDSSGANVLTF. Together with reference TRBV19 and TRBJ2-6, the CDR3 gives the full variable domain: DGGITQSPKYLFRKEGQNVTLSCEQNLNHDAMYWYRQDPGQGLRLIYYSQIVNDFQKGDIAEGYSVSREKKESFPLTVTSAQKNPTAFYLCASKDSSGANVLTFGAGSRLTVL.

The chain joins TRBV5-4 to TRBJ2-7; TRBD2 matches at 10 bases. V trimming: 4 bases; J trimming: 3 bases; junction bases outside the gene matches: 4. Germline CDR1 SGHNT, CDR2 YYREEE (reference sequence). The CDR3 is 14 amino acids. This CDR3 is CASSLKRGGYEQYF. CDR3 bases: TGTGCCAGCAGCCTAAAGCGGGGGGGCTACGAGCAGTACTTC.

This clone has a single count. The rearrangement uses TRBV5-1 and TRBJ2-7, with a weak D call TRBD1 (5 bases). V lost 1 base and J 6 bases, leaving 14 bases between the germline ends. This CDR3 contains 14 residues. Germline CDR1 is SGHRS and CDR2 is YFSETQ. CDR3 nucleotides: TGCGCCAGCAGCTTGTCGTCCAGGGCTGGCGAGCAGTACTTC. It encodes CASSLSSRAGEQYF.

This clone has a single count. The V gene is TRBV5-1, the J gene TRBJ2-3, with D tentatively TRBD1 (6 bases). Trimming stripped 4 bases from V and 0 bases from J, with 9 bases between. The CDR3 runs 14 residues. Germline V gene data show CDR1 as SGHRS and CDR2 as YFSETQ. This CDR3 is CASSAGQSTDTQYF. The CDR3 DNA sequence: TGCGCCAGCAGCGCTGGACAGAGCACAGATACGCAGTATTTT.

CDR3 sequence reads: CASSSPGNSPLHF. CDR3 in DNA: TGTGCCAGTAGTTCTCCGGGCAATTCACCCCTCCACTTT. The chain is built from TRBV19 and TRBJ1-6; D remains ambiguous. From germline, CDR1 is LNHDA and CDR2 SQIVND (reference sequence). There are 13 residues in the CDR3. V lost 5 bases, J lost 7 bases, and 9 bases lay in between.

The chain combines TRBV5-1 with TRBJ2-7; 7 bases are a match to TRBD2. Germline V gives CDR1 SGHRS, CDR2 YFSETQ. V lost 1 base to trimming and J lost 3 bases; unmatched junction nucleotides: 7. The CDR3 contains 15 residues. In DNA, the CDR3 is TGCGCCAGCAGCTTGTTAGGGACTACCGTCTACGAGCAGTACTTC. Protein product: CASSLLGTTVYEQYF.

This sequence joins TRBV6-2 or TRBV6-3 and TRBJ1-2; no clear D gene. Germline loops: CDR1 MNHEY, CDR2 SVGEGT. Deletions cut 5 bases from V and 4 bases from J, with 11 bases between. The CDR3 sequence is 13 residues long. The CDR3 protein is CASSTLGIYGYTF. The DNA of the CDR3 is TGTGCCAGCAGTACCTTGGGGATCTATGGCTACACCTTC.